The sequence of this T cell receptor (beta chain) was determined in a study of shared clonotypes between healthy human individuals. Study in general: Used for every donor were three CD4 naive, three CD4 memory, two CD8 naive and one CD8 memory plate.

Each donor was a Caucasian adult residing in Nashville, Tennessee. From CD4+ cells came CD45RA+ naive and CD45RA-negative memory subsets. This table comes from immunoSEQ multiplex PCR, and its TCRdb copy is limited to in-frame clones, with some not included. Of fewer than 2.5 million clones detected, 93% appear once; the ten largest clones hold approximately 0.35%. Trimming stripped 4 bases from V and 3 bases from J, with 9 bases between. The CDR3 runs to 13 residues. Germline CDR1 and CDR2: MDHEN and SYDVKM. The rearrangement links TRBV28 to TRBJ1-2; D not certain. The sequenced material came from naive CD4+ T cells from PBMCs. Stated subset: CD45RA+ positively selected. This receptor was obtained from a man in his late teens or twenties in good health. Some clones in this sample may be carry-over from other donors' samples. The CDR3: CASSSPVDYGYTF. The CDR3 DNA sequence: TGTGCCAGCAGTTCCCCGGTTGACTATGGCTACACCTTC.